This TCR beta chain is drawn from a study of beta chain features in type 1 diabetes (dated by TCRdb to about 2018). Concerning the study at large: Mean age, gender distribution, total cell number and subset yield did not differ between patients and healthy donors. Naive and central memory subsets were obtained from all 28 donors, but regulatory and stem cell-like memory subsets were isolated from only 8 patients and about eight healthy donors. A total of roughly 99,000,000 sorted cells were examined across all samples, and the number of cells per subset was strongly correlated with RNA yield. In the study, TCRB repertoires of sorted circulating CD4+ T cell subsets from recently diagnosed type 1 diabetes patients were compared with those of matched healthy donors.

The entire isolated RNA was reverse transcribed using the High Capacity cDNA Reverse Transcription Kit, and thus expressed TCRB transcripts were sequenced. Naive, central memory and regulatory T cell samples underwent deep immunoSEQ sequencing, averaging roughly 3.5 million total reads per sample. Sorted cells were lysed in RLT buffer, and RNA was extracted using DNase-treated RNeasy Micro or Mini kits according to cell number. To prevent cross-contamination, every cell subset was processed on its own, while patient and healthy donor samples were processed together. TCRB sequences were amplified from cDNA with the immunoSEQ multiplex PCR, producing 87-bp fragments spanning the CDR3 region. The amplicons were sequenced using the Illumina HiSeq platform. As for the authors' bioinformatics: Synthetic template baselines were used to correct PCR bias computationally, reads within Hamming distance 2 were collapsed together, and singletons that could not be merged were discarded. By aligning reads against IMGT, V, D and J genes, CDR3 length, and insertions or deletions at six rearrangement sites were assigned. Within each subset, clonotype counts were normalized to sorted cell number, after which true diversity and Gini coefficients were computed with the tcR R package. The overlap coefficient, calculated on TCRB nucleotide sequences, was used to quantify repertoire sharing. TCRdb re-hosts the immuneACCESS table, in-frame sequences only. Its copies lack some clones; in the studies checked, an unresolved V gene accounts for under half of them, and the cause for the rest is not known. V, J and clone size derive from that table, while D and trimming were established from the DNA sequence. A total of about 210,000 clones appear in this sample, about a tenth of them only once. The ten largest clones capture 1% to 1.5% of the sample.

There are a few counts of this clone. Its binding antigen is unknown. It has no much larger one-base neighbor in the sample; base qualities were not kept. The same CDR3 arises from other DNA sequences in this sample as well. The germline V gene sets CDR1 to SGHAT and CDR2 to FQNNGV. The junction shows trimming of 3 bases on V and 6 bases on J, plus 7 bases between the germline ends. Its CDR3 holds 12 amino acids, cysteine through phenylalanine. Only the CDR3 part of the read is kept: 36 bases, read in frame from the first base. What the work shows at the level of the full study, not this receptor alone: Naive, central memory and regulatory TCRB repertoires appeared more similar among patients than among healthy donors. Patients with type 1 diabetes made fewer insertions and deleted more nucleotides at VDJ recombination sites, implying thymic rearrangement abnormalities. Because cDNA was sequenced instead of genomic DNA, highly expressing activated cells could be over-represented, though the groups showed no difference in activation or CD3 levels. HLA sub-analyses involved small numbers of individuals, so any influence of HLA type on TCRB rearrangement remained unresolved. Type 1 diabetes patients showed a moderate but significant shortening of TCRB CDR3 length in all four CD4+ subsets. PCR might favor shorter templates, but patient and control samples were amplified and corrected together, so any skew would affect both groups equally.

Each donor gave one peripheral blood draw, averaging approximately 0.11 L, which was collected into heparinised tubes. Using a panel that included CD45RO, CCR7, CD25, CD127, CD95 and CD27, naive, central memory, regulatory and stem cell-like memory CD4+ T cells were sorted on a BD FACSAria II. Every sorted population had a purity above 95%. PBMCs were isolated right away by Lymphoprep density gradient centrifugation and were stained directly, without culture. So that batch effects would be minimized, each experiment stained and sorted samples in pairs, pairing one healthy donor with one patient. The receptor's source is a man between 18 and 35 years old in good health. The V and J genes are TRBV11-2 and TRBJ2-3, with the D gene uncertain. Specimen: central memory CD4+ T cells from blood. CDR3 reads: CASSLGTDTQYF. In nucleotides, the sequence is TGTGCCAGCAGCTTGGGTACGGATACGCAGTATTTT.